The T cell receptor (beta chain) described here comes from a study of molecular identifiers for immune sequencing clone quantification. This clonotype was counted ten times or more. Its target is not known. Sorting selected naive CD8 T cells with a CD8+CD4-CCR7+CD45RA+ phenotype. Study-level points and caveats: In CMV-specific effectors, clones above 20 copies held over 99% of molecules; naive, under 1%.

Preparation of the bulk TCR libraries relied on previously described methods and listed TCR primers. TCRdb used MiXCR to reprocess the PCR reads, holding one entry per CDR3 protein. The repertoire holds under 350,000 distinct CDR3 sequences, over 20% seen once, with around 0.74% in the top ten. The sequence was collected from a human donor in good health. Some libraries in this study had Jurkat cell RNA spiked in. Material for sequencing was naive CD8+ T cells from blood, with Jurkat cell RNA spiked in. Indicated subset: FACS-sorted CD8+CD4-CCR7+CD45RA+ naive T cells.

CDR3 residues: CASSSTGAHTGELFF. DNA for the CDR3: TGTGCCAGCAGCTCCACAGGGGCGCACACCGGGGAGCTGTTTTTT. This chain joins TRBV12-3 or TRBV12-4 and TRBJ2-2; TRBD1 agrees at 7 bases. V lost 6 bases and J lost 3; bases outside the gene matches: 7. This CDR3 region has 15 residues.